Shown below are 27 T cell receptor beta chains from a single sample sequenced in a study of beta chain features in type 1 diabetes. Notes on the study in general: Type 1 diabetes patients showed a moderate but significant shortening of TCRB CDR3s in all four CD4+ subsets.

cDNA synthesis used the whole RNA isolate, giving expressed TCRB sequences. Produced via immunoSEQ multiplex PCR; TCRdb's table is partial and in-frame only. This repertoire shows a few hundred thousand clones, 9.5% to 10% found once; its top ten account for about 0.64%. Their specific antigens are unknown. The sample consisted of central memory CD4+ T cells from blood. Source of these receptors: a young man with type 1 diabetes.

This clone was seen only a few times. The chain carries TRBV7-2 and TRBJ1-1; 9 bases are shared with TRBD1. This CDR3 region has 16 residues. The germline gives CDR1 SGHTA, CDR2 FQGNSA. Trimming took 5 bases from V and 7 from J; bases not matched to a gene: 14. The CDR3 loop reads CASSIGQGYFSNEAFF. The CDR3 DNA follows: TGTGCCAGCAGCATCGGACAGGGGTATTTTAGCAATGAAGCTTTCTTT.

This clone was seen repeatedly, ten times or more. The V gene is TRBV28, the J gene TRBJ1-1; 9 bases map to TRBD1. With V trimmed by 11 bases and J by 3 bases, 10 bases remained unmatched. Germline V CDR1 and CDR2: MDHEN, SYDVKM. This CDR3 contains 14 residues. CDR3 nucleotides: TGTGCCGCCCTTGGACAGGGGATGTACACTGAAGCTTTCTTT. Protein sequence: CAALGQGMYTEAFF.

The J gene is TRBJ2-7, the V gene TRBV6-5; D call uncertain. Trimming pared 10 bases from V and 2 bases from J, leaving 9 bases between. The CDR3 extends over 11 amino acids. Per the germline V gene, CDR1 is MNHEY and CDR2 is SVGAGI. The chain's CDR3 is CATQDAYEQYF. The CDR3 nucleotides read TGTGCCACCCAAGACGCCTACGAGCAGTACTTC.

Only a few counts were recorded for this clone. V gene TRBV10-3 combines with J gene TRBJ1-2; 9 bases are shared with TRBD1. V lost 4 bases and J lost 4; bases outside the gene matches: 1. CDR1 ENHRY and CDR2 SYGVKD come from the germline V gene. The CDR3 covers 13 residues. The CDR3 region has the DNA TGTGCCATCAGTGGACAGGGGGGCTATGGCTACACCTTC. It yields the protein CAISGQGGYGYTF.

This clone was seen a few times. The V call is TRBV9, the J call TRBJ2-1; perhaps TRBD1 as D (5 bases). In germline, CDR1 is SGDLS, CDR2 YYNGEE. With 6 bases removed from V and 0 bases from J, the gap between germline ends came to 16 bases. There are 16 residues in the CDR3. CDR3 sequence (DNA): TGTGCCAGCACCAAGACGGGCGACAGCTCCTACAATGAGCAGTTCTTC. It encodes CASTKTGDSSYNEQFF. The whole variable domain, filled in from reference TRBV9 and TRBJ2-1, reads DSGVTQTPKHLITATGQRVTLRCSPRSGDLSVYWYQQSLDQGLQFLIQYYNGEERAKGNILERFSAQQFPDLHSELNLSSLELGDSALYFCASTKTGDSSYNEQFFGPGTRLTVL.

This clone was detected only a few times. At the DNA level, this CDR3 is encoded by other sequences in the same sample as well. CDR3 DNA sequence: TGTGCCAGCTCACCACTGCGGGATGAGCAGTTCTTC. Translation: CASSPLRDEQFF. The chain is built from TRBV18 and TRBJ2-1; a possible D gene is TRBD2 (5 bases). Germline CDR1 KGHSH, CDR2 LQKENI. The CDR3 length is 12 residues. Trimming shortened V by 1 base and J by 8 bases, and 6 bases separated the two germline ends.

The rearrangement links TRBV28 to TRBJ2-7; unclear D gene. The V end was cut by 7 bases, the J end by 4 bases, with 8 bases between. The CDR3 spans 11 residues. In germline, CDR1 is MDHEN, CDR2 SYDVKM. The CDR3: CASNIGYEQYF. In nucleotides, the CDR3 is TGTGCCAGCAATATTGGGTACGAGCAGTACTTC.

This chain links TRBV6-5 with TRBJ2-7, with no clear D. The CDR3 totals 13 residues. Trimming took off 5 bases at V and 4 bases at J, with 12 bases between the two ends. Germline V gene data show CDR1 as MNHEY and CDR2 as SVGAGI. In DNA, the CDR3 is TGTGCCAGCAGTGAAGGTTTGCTGTACGAGCAGTACTTC. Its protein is CASSEGLLYEQYF.

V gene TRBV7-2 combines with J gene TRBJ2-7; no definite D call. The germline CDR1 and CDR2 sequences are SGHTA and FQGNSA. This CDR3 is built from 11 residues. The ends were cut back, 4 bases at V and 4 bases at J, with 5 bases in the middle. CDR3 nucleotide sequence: TGTGCCAGCAGCTCCGAATACGAGCAGTACTTC. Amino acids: CASSSEYEQYF.

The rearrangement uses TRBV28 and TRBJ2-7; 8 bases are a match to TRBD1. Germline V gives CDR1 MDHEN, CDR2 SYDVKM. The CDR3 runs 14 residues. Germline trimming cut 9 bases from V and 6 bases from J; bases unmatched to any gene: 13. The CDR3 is CASLAPDRGREQYF. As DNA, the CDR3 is TGTGCCAGTCTGGCCCCCGACAGGGGCCGCGAGCAGTACTTC.

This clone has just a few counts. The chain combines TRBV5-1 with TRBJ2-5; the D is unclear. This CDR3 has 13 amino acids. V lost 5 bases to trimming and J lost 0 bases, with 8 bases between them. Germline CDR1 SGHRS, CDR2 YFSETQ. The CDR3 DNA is TGCGCCAGCAGATACGCAGACCAAGAGACCCAGTACTTC. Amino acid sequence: CASRYADQETQYF.

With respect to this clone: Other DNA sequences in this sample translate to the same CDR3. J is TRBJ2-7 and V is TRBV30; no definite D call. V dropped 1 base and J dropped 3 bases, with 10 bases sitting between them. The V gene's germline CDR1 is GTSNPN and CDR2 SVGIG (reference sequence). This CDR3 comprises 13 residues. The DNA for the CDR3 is TGTGCCTGGAGTGGGGGTCAACTCTACGAGCAGTACTTC. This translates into CAWSGGQLYEQYF.

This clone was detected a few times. The CDR3 DNA sequence: TGTGCCAGCAGCCCTGGGACAGATTTATATGGCTACACCTTC. Encoded protein: CASSPGTDLYGYTF. J is TRBJ1-2 and V is TRBV14; 7 nucleotides align to TRBD1. Germline CDR1 SGHDN, CDR2 FVKESK. V lost 4 bases and J lost 5; bases outside the gene matches: 7. CDR3 size: 14 residues.

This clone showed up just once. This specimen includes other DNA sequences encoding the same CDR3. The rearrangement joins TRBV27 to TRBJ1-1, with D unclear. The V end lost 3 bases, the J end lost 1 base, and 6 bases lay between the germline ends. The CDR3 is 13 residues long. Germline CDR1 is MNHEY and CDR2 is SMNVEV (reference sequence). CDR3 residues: CASSFLQNTEAFF. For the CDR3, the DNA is TGTGCCAGCAGTTTTTTACAGAACACTGAAGCTTTCTTT.

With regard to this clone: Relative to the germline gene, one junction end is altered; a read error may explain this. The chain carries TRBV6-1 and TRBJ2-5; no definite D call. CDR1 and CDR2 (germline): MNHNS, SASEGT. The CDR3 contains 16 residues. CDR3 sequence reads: CAISESKGAIQETQYF. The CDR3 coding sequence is TGTGCCATCAGTGAGTCGAAGGGCGCAATCCAAGAGACCCAGTACTTC.

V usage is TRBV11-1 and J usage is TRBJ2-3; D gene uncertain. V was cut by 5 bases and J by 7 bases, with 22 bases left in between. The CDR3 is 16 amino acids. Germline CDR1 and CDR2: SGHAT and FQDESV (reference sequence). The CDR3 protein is CASSPPFRSDLNTQYF. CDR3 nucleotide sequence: TGTGCCAGCAGCCCACCGTTCCGGAGTGACTTGAATACGCAGTATTTT.

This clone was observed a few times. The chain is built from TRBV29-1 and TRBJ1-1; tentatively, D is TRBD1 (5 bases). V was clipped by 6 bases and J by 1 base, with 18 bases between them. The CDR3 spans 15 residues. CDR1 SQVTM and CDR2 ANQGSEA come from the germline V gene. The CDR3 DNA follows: TGCAGCGTCGGGGGGGAGATGGGAAAGAACACTGAAGCTTTCTTT. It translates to CSVGGEMGKNTEAFF.

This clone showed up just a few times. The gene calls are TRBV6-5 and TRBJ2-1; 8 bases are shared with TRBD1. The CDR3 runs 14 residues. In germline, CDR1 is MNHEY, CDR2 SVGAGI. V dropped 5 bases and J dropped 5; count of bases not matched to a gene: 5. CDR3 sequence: CASSRQGPHNEQFF. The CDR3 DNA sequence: TGTGCCAGCAGTCGACAGGGGCCCCACAATGAGCAGTTCTTC.

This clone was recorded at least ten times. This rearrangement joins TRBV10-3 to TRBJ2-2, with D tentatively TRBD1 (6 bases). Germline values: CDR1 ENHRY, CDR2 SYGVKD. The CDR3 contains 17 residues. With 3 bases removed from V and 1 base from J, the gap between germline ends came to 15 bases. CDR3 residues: CAISDVLDSGNTGELFF. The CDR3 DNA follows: TGTGCCATCAGTGATGTTTTGGACAGCGGGAACACCGGGGAGCTGTTTTTT.

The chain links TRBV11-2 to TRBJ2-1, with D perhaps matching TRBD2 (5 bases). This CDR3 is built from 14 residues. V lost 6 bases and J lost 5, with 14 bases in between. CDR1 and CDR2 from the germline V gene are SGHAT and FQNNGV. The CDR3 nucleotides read TGTGCCAGCAGTCGGACCGGGGTGGACAATGAGCAGTTCTTC. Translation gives CASSRTGVDNEQFF.

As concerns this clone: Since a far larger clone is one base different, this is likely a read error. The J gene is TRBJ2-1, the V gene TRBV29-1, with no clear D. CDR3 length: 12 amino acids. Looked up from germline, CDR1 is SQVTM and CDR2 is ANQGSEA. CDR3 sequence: CSSEHQWTEQLF. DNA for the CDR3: TGCAGCTCCGAGCATCAATGGACCGAGCAGCTCTTC.

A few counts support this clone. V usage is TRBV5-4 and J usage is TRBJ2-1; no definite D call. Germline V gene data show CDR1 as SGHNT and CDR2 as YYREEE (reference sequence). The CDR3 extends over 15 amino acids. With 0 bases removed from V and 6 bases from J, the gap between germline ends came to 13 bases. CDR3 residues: CASSLELYRANEQFF. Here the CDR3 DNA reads TGTGCCAGCAGCTTGGAACTGTACCGAGCCAATGAGCAGTTCTTC.

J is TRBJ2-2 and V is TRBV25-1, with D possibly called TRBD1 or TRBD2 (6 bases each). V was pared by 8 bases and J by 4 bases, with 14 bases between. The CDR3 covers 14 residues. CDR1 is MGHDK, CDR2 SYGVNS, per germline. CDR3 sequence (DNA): TGTGCCAGCCACCTGGGGGGCATCACCGGGGAGCTGTTTTTT. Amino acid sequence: CASHLGGITGELFF.

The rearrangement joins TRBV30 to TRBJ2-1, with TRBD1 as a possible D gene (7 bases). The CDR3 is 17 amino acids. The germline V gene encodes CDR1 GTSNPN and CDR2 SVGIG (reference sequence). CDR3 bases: TGTGCTGGGAGAGGCGGGCAGGGGGGTCTCTTCTACAATGAGCAGTTCTTC. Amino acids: CAGRGGQGGLFYNEQFF.

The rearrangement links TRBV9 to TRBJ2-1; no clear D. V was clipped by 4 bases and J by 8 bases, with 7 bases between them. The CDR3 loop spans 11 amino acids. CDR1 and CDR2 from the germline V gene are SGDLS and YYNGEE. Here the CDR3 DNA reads TGTGCCAGCAGCCGGCAAGATGAGCAGTTCTTC. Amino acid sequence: CASSRQDEQFF. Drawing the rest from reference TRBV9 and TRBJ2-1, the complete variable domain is DSGVTQTPKHLITATGQRVTLRCSPRSGDLSVYWYQQSLDQGLQFLIQYYNGEERAKGNILERFSAQQFPDLHSELNLSSLELGDSALYFCASSRQDEQFFGPGTRLTVL.

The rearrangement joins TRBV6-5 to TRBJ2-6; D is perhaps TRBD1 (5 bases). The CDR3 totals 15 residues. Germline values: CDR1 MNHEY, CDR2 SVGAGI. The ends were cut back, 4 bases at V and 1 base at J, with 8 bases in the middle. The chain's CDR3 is CASSSQGSGANVLTF. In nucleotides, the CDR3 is TGTGCCAGCAGTTCCCAGGGATCTGGGGCCAACGTCCTGACTTTC.

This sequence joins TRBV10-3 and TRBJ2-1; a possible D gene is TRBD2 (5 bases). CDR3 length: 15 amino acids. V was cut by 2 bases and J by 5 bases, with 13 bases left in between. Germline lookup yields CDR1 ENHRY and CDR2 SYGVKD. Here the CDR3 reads CAISEDTRSHNEQFF. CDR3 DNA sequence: TGTGCCATCAGTGAGGATACTAGAAGCCACAATGAGCAGTTCTTC.